This TCR beta chain was captured in a study of T cell responses to AZD1222 COVID-19 vaccine. The CDR3 is 16 residues long. Germline values: CDR1 SGHRS, CDR2 YFSETQ. The V segment lost 3 bases and the J segment 0 bases; nucleotides outside the gene matches: 6. As to this clone: Antigen specificity is unknown.

TCRdb keeps only in-frame clones here, not all; method: immunoSEQ multiplex PCR. The data contain around 83,000 clones, approximately 90% of them singletons. Findings and limits, study-wide: None of the repertoires were sampled until the peak T cell response had passed. Most donors were white British, females outnumbered males, and clonal diversity was possibly underestimated.

The input for sequencing was peripheral blood, taken 28 days after the second AZD1222 dose. This TCR was sampled from an adult who received the AZD1222 COVID-19 vaccine. V gene TRBV5-1 combines with J gene TRBJ1-5; 7 positions match TRBD1. The CDR3 DNA sequence: TGCGCCAGCAGCTCGCCGGGACAGCATAGCAATCAGCCCCAGCATTTT. This encodes CASSSPGQHSNQPQHF.